The source of this T cell receptor (beta chain) is a study of cytomegalovirus exposure and HLA in healthy donors (dated by TCRdb to the late 2010s). Regarding the research as a whole: An earlier analysis of fewer than 750 of the donors reported 276 Gb of sequence data and 100 million to 120 million unique TCR beta sequences obtained from approximately 180 million T cells. Typing coverage differed by locus: A, B, C, DRB1 and DQB1 were typed in about 629-640 donors, DQA1 in 500 to 550, DPA1 in 600 to 610, and DPB1 in just under 490. Of the 300 to 500 genotyped donors, 70% to 90% were placed in the genetic ancestry cluster associated with self-reported Caucasian donors. The study was designed to test whether signatures of past pathogen exposure could be identified by cataloging public T cell receptors. A separate validation cohort of 100 to 150 different subjects was used in addition to the roughly 700-subject first cohort. Roughly 5 DR-DQ haplotypes were handled as single units for association and clustering, since linkage in the cohort was strong. Among over 350 genotyped donors of the cohort, an average of about 240,000 unique TCR beta nucleotide sequences were sequenced per donor, 15% to 20% of them non-productive. Every repertoire in the discovery cohort had been generated on one and the same sequencing platform. Rather than drawing on any new phenotypic data, the later analysis identified candidate immune exposures from TCR beta sequences and the way those sequences occurred across donors. About 300 gigabases of sequencing data and 70 million to 100 million unique TCR sequences made up an early release that covered several hundred HLA-typed donors. In an earlier analysis of 500 to 650 of the donors, high-throughput TCR beta sequencing was used to judge whether each TCR beta V gene segment behaved as functional or pseudogenic. To predict cytomegalovirus infection status, the study brought together high-throughput TCR immunosequencing, statistical association of individual TCRs with disease status, and machine learning. The T cell repertoires of 550 to 850 subjects were profiled by immunosequencing and related to cytomegalovirus serostatus. HLA typing covered class I and class II loci at four-digit resolution. In a later analysis, previously published TCR beta repertoires from about 640 donors were re-analyzed and high-resolution HLA genotyping was added so that TCR occurrence patterns could be studied. Donor age, sex, ethnicity and CMV serostatus were collected together with the repertoire data. In a later genetic analysis, genome-wide SNP genotypes for about 55% of the 666 donors were used, and that subset was treated as a discovery cohort.

Summary of the overall study and its limitations: Some IMGT-functional V segments, including TRBV6-2 and TRBV6-3, could not be distinguished by the 87-base-pair reads and were therefore excluded. A further reported finding was that TCR beta sequences accurately predicted the HLA-A and HLA-B alleles for most subjects in the first cohort. In a later analysis, HLA-associated TCR beta chains showed more clonal expansion and lower generation probabilities than non-associated chains that were equally common. V-gene and J-gene trimming of TCR beta chains was associated with a missense DCLRE1C variant in a later genetic analysis, and the association was replicated in an independent cohort. According to the authors, the approach could potentially be generalized to other disease states and immunological phenotypes. Because counts were too low, fewer than 20 rarely observed V segments, including chromosome 9 orphons, were excluded from the earlier analysis of around 590 of the donors. Correlated functional status among segregating V segments might be attributable to linkage disequilibrium, but an unknown experimental factor could not be ruled out. The study listed 150 to 200 TCR beta chains as associated with cytomegalovirus. Most TCR sequences were observed very rarely across donors, whereas some public TCRs were present in many individuals. Specific HLA alleles were associated with 15,000 to 20,000 TCR beta sequences at a false discovery rate of 0.05 in a later analysis. In a later analysis, TCR association rates were found to vary across HLA loci, with the most associated TCRs seen for DRB1 alleles and the fewest for HLA-C alleles. A cluster of highly shared sequence variants was judged likely to be a technical artifact of the sequencing pipeline. Cytomegalovirus status was reported to be diagnosed by the classifier with high specificity and sensitivity in both the original and validation cohorts. This cohort had only TCR beta chains sequenced, and the lack of alpha or paired-chain data limited which features could be detected. When HLA alleles, especially DR and DQ, strongly co-occurred, TCR associations were difficult to assign to individual alleles. Because HLA typing was missing for some donors at each locus, association tests included only the typed subset. A later analysis reported that several top co-occurrence clusters appeared linked to parvovirus B19, influenza, CMV and Epstein-Barr virus. The presence/absence analyses assumed that sequencing depth was roughly uniform across donors, and that assumption may not be true. CMV serostatus was the only immune exposure information available for the cohort. In an earlier analysis of some 500 of the donors, most TCR beta V segments were observed in productive rearrangements about 87% or about 30% of the time, broadly matching IMGT annotations. According to a later genetic analysis, donors in an Asian-associated ancestry cluster had fewer N-insertions in productive TCRs than the approximately 670-donor mean. In vitro tests confirmed that three of the cytomegalovirus-associated TCR beta chains recognize cytomegalovirus antigens. Most CMV-associated TCR beta chains appeared to be HLA-restricted in a later analysis, and the HLA associations seemed to be driven largely by CMV exposure.

The cohort was made up of under 800 healthy bone marrow donors. All cohort members were sampled while nominally healthy, although unrecorded immune exposures were likely present. The donor tested CMV seropositive and was one of the 289 seropositive cohort members. A peripheral blood sample was collected from each donor, and TCR beta sequencing was performed on peripheral blood mononuclear cells. The Qiagen DNeasy Blood Extraction Kit was used to extract genomic DNA from the blood cell samples. Library generation was performed with the immunoSEQ multiplex PCR assay. For the multiplex PCR, a mixture combining 60 forward primers for TCR Vbeta segments and 13 reverse primers for TCR Jbeta segments was used. The CDR3 region of rearranged TCR beta genes was amplified from genomic DNA by a multiplex PCR assay. On the Illumina HiSeq System, the amplified TCR beta libraries were sequenced as 87-base-pair reads. As for the original processing: A later analysis tallied roughly 78 million unique TCR beta chains across the 650 to 750 repertoires, and about 10 million of those chains were shared by two or more donors. A nearest-neighbor algorithm error-corrected the raw reads and collapsed the reads into unique sequences, merging closely related sequences to remove PCR and sequencing errors. CDR3 sequences were aligned to IMGT reference sequences to assign V, D and J gene segments. For a sequence to be retained, a match of at least six nucleotides to both a V gene segment and a J gene segment was required. A rearrangement was called productive if the CDR3 had no stop codons and remained in frame with V and J, and every other rearrangement was called non-productive. CDR3 was defined according to IMGT convention as the region running from the second conserved V-encoded cysteine to the conserved J-encoded phenylalanine. In an earlier analysis of approximately 590 of the donors, sequences lacking an unambiguous match to a single V gene segment were excluded. In an earlier analysis of a few hundred of the donors, a V segment was called functional when productive rearrangements were above 56.7%, and segregating when the standard deviation between donors exceeded 5%. A statistical classification framework was built to diagnose cytomegalovirus status from the catalog of TCR beta chain sequences. A later analysis assigned V and J genes by comparing TCR nucleotide sequences with IMGT/GENE-DB human TR gene sequences. Using the TCRdist pipeline, a later analysis assigned CDR3 sequences along with most-parsimonious VDJ recombination scenarios. In a later analysis, every TCR beta chain was defined by the combination of its CDR3 amino acid sequence and its V-gene family, and reads without a unique V-gene family were dropped. A later analysis removed 550 to 650 highly shared, low-generation-probability nucleotide sequences to deal with suspected cross-contamination and a sequencing artifact. A later analysis calculated a clonal expansion index for each public chain from normalized within-repertoire ranks of inferred template counts. A later analysis computed generation probabilities with a VDJ recombination model fitted to out-of-frame rearrangements, and checked the results against IGoR. Hypergeometric tests were used in a later analysis to score TCR-TCR, TCR-HLA and TCR-CMV co-occurrence, with a repertoire-size bias correction applied to the TCR pairs. To estimate false discovery rates, a later analysis permuted the HLA or CMV assignments 20 times. In a later analysis, co-occurring TCRs were grouped using DBSCAN, and TCRdist sequence similarity was added for clustering within HLA-allele-positive subsets. For co-occurrence clustering, repertoires with fewer than 30,000 or more than 120,000 public chains were excluded, along with roughly five repertoires with anomalous nucleotide sharing. TCRdb retrieved this table from immuneACCESS and kept in-frame rearrangements only. Not all clones are present; in checked studies, unresolved V genes account for under half, and no reason is known for the remainder. V and J calls and clone size are as listed in that table; D and trimming were resolved from the DNA. The sample table holds 160,000 or so clones, of which 70% to 80% were seen once. The ten largest clones capture roughly 2.1% of the sample.

Note on this clone: It has no known antigen specificity. Base qualities are missing; no much larger clone stands one base away.

The cysteine opens and the phenylalanine closes a CDR3 of 13 amino acids. Only the CDR3 DNA stays, 39 bases, in frame from base 1. Relative to germline, V is 0 bases shorter and J is 8 bases shorter, with 5 bases between their ends. According to the germline V gene, CDR1 reads SGHDN and CDR2 reads FVKESK. The rearrangement joined TRBV14 to TRBJ1-6; the D gene cannot be resolved reliably. The source of this sequence is a man over 45 in good health and CMV-seropositive. The sequenced material came from PBMCs. The nucleotides read TGTGCCAGCAGCCAAGAGCGAGATTCACCCCTCCACTTT. Translated, this is CASSQERDSPLHF.